Below, 26 T cell receptor beta chains from the same sample are listed, as sequenced in a study of blood T cell repertoires in COVID-19. Libraries were prepared by immunoSEQ multiplex PCR; TCRdb keeps only in-frame clonotypes and omits some of them. The sample has tens of thousands of clones; roughly 90% are singletons. Sequencing used peripheral blood. The receptors shown here come from a human donor in a cohort sampled during active COVID-19.

This chain connects TRBV11-2 to TRBJ2-5; D may be TRBD1 (5 bases). The germline V and J ends were trimmed by 4 bases and 0 bases, with 12 bases remaining between them. The V gene's germline CDR1 is SGHAT and CDR2 FQNNGV. The CDR3 has 15 residues. The CDR3 DNA is TGTGCCAGCAGCTACACCAGGGCGTACCAAGAGACCCAGTACTTC. It specifies CASSYTRAYQETQYF.

The chain uses TRBV10-3 and TRBJ2-4; 7 bases match TRBD2. Germline V CDR1 and CDR2: ENHRY, SYGVKD. The CDR3 covers 15 residues. V lost 6 bases, J lost 8 bases, and 13 bases stayed unmatched. CDR3 sequence (DNA): TGTGCCATCAGGCCTGGGGGGGGGACCACGTACATTCAGTACTTC. Its translation: CAIRPGGGTTYIQYF.

The chain combines TRBV4-2 with TRBJ2-5, with TRBD2 identical over 10 bases. Looked up from germline, CDR1 is LGHNA and CDR2 is YNFKEQ. The CDR3 is 16 residues long. V shed 3 bases, J shed 2 bases, and the junction held 6 bases outside the gene matches. The CDR3 coding sequence is TGTGCCAGCAGCCACGAATGGGGACTAGCGCAAGAGACCCAGTACTTC. As protein: CASSHEWGLAQETQYF.

The rearrangement joins TRBV7-8 to TRBJ2-5; weak D call: TRBD2 (5 bases). This CDR3 has 16 residues. Between the trimmed V and J ends, which lost 5 bases and 1 base, there was a span of 17 bases. CDR1 is SGHVS and CDR2 is FQNEAQ in the germline V gene. CDR3 coding DNA: TGTGCCAGCAGCCCCCTAGCCGGCTGGGGCCAAGAGACCCAGTACTTC. Translated, it gives CASSPLAGWGQETQYF.

The chain has TRBV5-4 and TRBJ2-7; tentatively, D is TRBD1 (6 bases). The CDR3 has 13 residues. In germline, CDR1 is SGHNT, CDR2 YYREEE (reference sequence). Trimming took off 6 bases at V and 2 bases at J, with 12 bases between the two ends. Here the CDR3 DNA reads TGTGCCAGCACCCCGCAGGGGACCTACGAGCAGTACTTC. It is translated as CASTPQGTYEQYF.

This clone was detected only once. The chain is built from TRBV5-1 and TRBJ2-5; 7 bases match TRBD2. V shed 4 bases, J shed 4 bases, and the junction held 16 bases outside the gene matches. The CDR3 runs 17 residues. Germline values: CDR1 SGHRS, CDR2 YFSETQ. CDR3 nucleotide sequence: TGCGCCAGCAGCCAACGACTCTCCCAGCGGGATAGAGAGACCCAGTACTTC. Its protein is CASSQRLSQRDRETQYF. Full variable domain (rest looked up from reference TRBV5-1 and TRBJ2-5): KAGVTQTPRYLIKTRGQQVTLSCSPISGHRSVSWYQQTPGQGLQFLFEYFSETQRNKGNFPGRFSGRQFSNSRSEMNVSTLELGDSALYLCASSQRLSQRDRETQYFGPGTRLLVL.

This clone was picked up one time. The chain links TRBV28 to TRBJ2-5; 8 nucleotides agree with TRBD2. Looked up from germline, CDR1 is MDHEN and CDR2 is SYDVKM. J lost 3 bases, V lost 7 bases, and 4 bases had no gene match. The CDR3 length is 13 residues. CDR3 protein: CASTTGGEETQYF. The CDR3 DNA reads as TGTGCCAGCACCACGGGGGGGGAAGAGACCCAGTACTTC.

This clone occurred once. The chain joins TRBV10-3 to TRBJ2-7; TRBD1 agrees at 9 bases. Germline V lookup: CDR1 ENHRY, CDR2 SYGVKD. The V gene end was trimmed by 5 bases and the J gene end by 1 base; junction bases not matched to a gene: 3. This CDR3 comprises 14 residues. The CDR3 spells CAISPGQGSYEQYV. In nucleotides, the CDR3 is TGTGCCATCAGTCCCGGACAGGGGTCCTACGAGCAGTACGTC.

The V call is TRBV11-2, the J call TRBJ2-2, with 14 bases lining up with TRBD2. Germline values: CDR1 SGHAT, CDR2 FQNNGV. The CDR3 loop spans 17 amino acids. Losses at the gene ends were 5 bases for V and 4 bases for J; bases not matched to a gene: 6. Here the CDR3 reads CASSRGTSGGTTGELFF. CDR3 in DNA: TGTGCCAGCAGCCGAGGGACTAGCGGGGGCACCACCGGGGAGCTGTTTTTT.

J is TRBJ2-2 and V is TRBV12-3 or TRBV12-4; D is possibly TRBD1 (5 bases). Trimming shortened V by 6 bases and J by 6 bases, and 11 bases separated the two germline ends. The CDR3 has 13 residues. CDR3 amino acids: CASSSQGSGELFF. The CDR3 DNA is TGTGCCAGCAGCTCTCAGGGATCCGGGGAGCTGTTTTTT.

The gene calls are TRBV10-3 and TRBJ2-1; D perhaps matches TRBD1 (6 bases). The germline V gene has CDR1 ENHRY and CDR2 SYGVKD. Trimming removed 5 bases from V and 5 bases from J, with 10 bases in between. The CDR3 is 13 residues long. CDR3 residues: CAISTPGDNEQFF. The CDR3 region has the DNA TGTGCCATCAGTACTCCAGGGGACAATGAGCAGTTCTTC.

The chain employs TRBV3-1 (or the pseudogene TRBV3-2) and TRBJ2-1; no clear D. Germline V lookup: CDR1 LGHDT, CDR2 YNNKEL (reference sequence). Trimming removed 4 bases from V and 4 bases from J, with 11 bases in between. The CDR3 spans 14 residues. The CDR3 is CASSPVVEYNEQFF. CDR3 nucleotides: TGTGCCAGCAGCCCGGTGGTTGAGTACAATGAGCAGTTCTTC.

This chain uses TRBV5-1 with TRBJ1-2; 8 bases are shared with TRBD1. The germline CDR1 and CDR2 sequences are SGHRS and YFSETQ. V dropped 0 bases and J dropped 5; count of bases not matched to a gene: 6. The CDR3 is made up of 15 amino acids. DNA for the CDR3: TGCGCCAGCAGCTTGGGGACAGGGAGTGGTTATGGCTACACCTTC. Residues: CASSLGTGSGYGYTF.

In DNA, the CDR3 is TGTGCCAGCAGCAAGGCTTTAGGGACAGGGGGCGGCGACGAGCAGTACTTC. It yields the protein CASSKALGTGGGDEQYF. The J gene is TRBJ2-7, the V gene TRBV21-1; TRBD1 is taken as the D call from the table, unchecked against the DNA. TRBV21-1 is given as a pseudogene. The CDR3 sequence is 17 residues long.

V usage is TRBV24-1 and J usage is TRBJ2-5, with a weak D call TRBD1 (6 bases). The CDR3 consists of 15 residues. Deletions cut 6 bases from V and 5 bases from J, with 18 bases between. Germline V lookup: CDR1 KGHDR, CDR2 SFDVKD. DNA for the CDR3: TGTGCCACCAGTCCCAACTCCAGGGGTTCGGAGACCCAGTACTTC. It translates to CATSPNSRGSETQYF.

The genes are TRBV7-2 and TRBJ1-1; D ambiguous. V was pared by 5 bases and J by 1 base, with 5 bases between. The CDR3 is 12 residues long. Germline V gene lookup returns CDR1 SGHTA and CDR2 FQGNSA. The CDR3 sequence is CASSTRNTEAFF. The DNA of the CDR3 is TGTGCCAGCAGCACTCGGAACACTGAAGCTTTCTTT.

The J gene is TRBJ2-5, the V gene TRBV24-1; D possibly corresponds to TRBD2 (5 bases). The V gene's germline CDR1 is KGHDR and CDR2 SFDVKD. V lost 9 bases to trimming and J lost 3 bases, with 10 bases between them. The CDR3 has 12 residues. In DNA, the CDR3 is TGTGCCACCGCCGGACTTGAAGAGACCCAGTACTTC. This codes for CATAGLEETQYF.

This clone was picked up a small number of times. The chain combines TRBV15 with TRBJ1-1; the match to TRBD1 covers 11 bases. The CDR3 contains 16 residues. Germline V gene lookup returns CDR1 LNHNV and CDR2 YYDKDF (reference sequence). V lost 1 base to trimming and J lost 6 bases; unmatched junction nucleotides: 7. The CDR3 DNA sequence: TGTGCCACCAGCAGAGGGACAGGGGGCGGGAAGTCTGAAGCTTTCTTT. Translation: CATSRGTGGGKSEAFF.

V gene TRBV5-5 combines with J gene TRBJ2-2; D is uncertain. The CDR3 sequence is 14 residues long. V lost 6 bases and J lost 1, with 10 bases in between. CDR1 is SGHKS, CDR2 YYEKEE, per germline (reference sequence). CDR3 amino acids: CASTRLGNTGELFF. Here the CDR3 DNA reads TGTGCCAGCACCCGACTGGGGAACACCGGGGAGCTGTTTTTT.

The V gene is TRBV6-2 or TRBV6-3, the J gene TRBJ1-1; D remains unclear. The CDR3 covers 13 residues. Germline-derived CDR1 and CDR2 are MNHEY and SVGEGT. Trimming removed 4 bases at V and 5 bases at J, with 11 bases between. The CDR3 loop reads CASSWPAGTEAFF. The CDR3 nucleotides are TGTGCCAGCAGTTGGCCGGCGGGGACTGAAGCTTTCTTT.

The V call is TRBV4-3, the J call TRBJ1-1; D is uncertain. The CDR3 is 13 residues long. Looked up from germline, CDR1 is LGHNA and CDR2 is YSLEER. V lost 4 bases to trimming and J lost 2 bases, with 8 bases between them. As DNA, the CDR3 is TGCGCCAGCAGCCCGGAGAGAAACACTGAAGCTTTCTTT. Translation: CASSPERNTEAFF.

J is TRBJ2-7 and V is TRBV5-1; perhaps TRBD1 as D (5 bases). The CDR3 is 14 residues long. Deletions cut 2 bases from V and 6 bases from J, with 15 bases between. Germline loops: CDR1 SGHRS, CDR2 YFSETQ. The CDR3 loop is CASSFQSRGGEQYF. The CDR3 DNA reads TGCGCCAGCAGCTTCCAAAGTAGGGGCGGCGAGCAGTACTTC.

This clone was found once. The chain joins TRBV21-1 to TRBJ1-2; the D call TRBD1 from the table was never checked on the DNA. TRBV21-1 is flagged as a pseudogene. The CDR3 length is 14 residues. CDR3 sequence reads: CASSKQVPLGGYTF. The CDR3 nucleotides read TGTGCCAGCAGCAAGCAGGTCCCCTTAGGAGGCTACACCTTC.

This chain links TRBV2 with TRBJ1-2; 8 bases are shared with TRBD1. CDR1 and CDR2 from the germline V gene are SNHLY and FYNNEI. This CDR3 comprises 13 residues. V shed 6 bases, J shed 4 bases, and the junction held 4 bases outside the gene matches. The CDR3: CASSHDRGYGYTF. The CDR3 DNA is TGTGCCAGCAGCCATGACAGGGGCTATGGCTACACCTTC. The whole variable domain, remainder taken from reference TRBV2 and TRBJ1-2, is EPEVTQTPSHQVTQMGQEVILRCVPISNHLYFYWYRQILGQKVEFLVSFYNNEISEKSEIFDDQFSVERPDGSNFTLKIRSTKLEDSAMYFCASSHDRGYGYTFGSGTRLTVV.

The CDR3 region is CASGAGDFYNEQFF. CDR3 sequence (DNA): TGTGCCAGCGGGGCGGGGGATTTCTACAATGAGCAGTTCTTC. The chain employs TRBV9 and TRBJ2-1; TRBD2 aligns across 7 bases. The trim removed 7 bases at V and 3 bases at J, leaving 7 bases unmatched. The germline V gene encodes CDR1 SGDLS and CDR2 YYNGEE. CDR3 length equals 14 residues.

The chain has TRBV28 and TRBJ2-3, with 7 bases lining up with TRBD2. V lost 6 bases to trimming and J lost 2 bases; unmatched junction nucleotides: 5. The CDR3 contains 14 residues. Looked up from germline, CDR1 is MDHEN and CDR2 is SYDVKM. The CDR3, as DNA: TGTGCCAGCAGCCTTCTAGCGGTCACAGATACGCAGTATTTT. Translating gives CASSLLAVTDTQYF. Full variable domain (remainder filled in from reference TRBV28 and TRBJ2-3): DVKVTQSSRYLVKRTGEKVFLECVQDMDHENMFWYRQDPGLGLRLIYFSYDVKMKEKGDIPEGYSVSREKKERFSLILESASTNQTSMYLCASSLLAVTDTQYFGPGTRLTVL.